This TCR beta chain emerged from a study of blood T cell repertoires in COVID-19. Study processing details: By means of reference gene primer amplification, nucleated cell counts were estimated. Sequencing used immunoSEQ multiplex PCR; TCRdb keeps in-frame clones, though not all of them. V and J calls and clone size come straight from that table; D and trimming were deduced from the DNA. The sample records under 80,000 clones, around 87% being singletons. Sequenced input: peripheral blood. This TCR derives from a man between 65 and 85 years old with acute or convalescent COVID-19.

DNA for the CDR3: TGTGCCAGCAGCCCCACTCTACAGGGATCGGACATTCAGTACTTC. Its protein is CASSPTLQGSDIQYF. The gene calls are TRBV9 and TRBJ2-4, with a tentative D call TRBD1 (6 bases). The CDR3 has 15 residues. The germline CDR1 and CDR2 sequences are SGDLS and YYNGEE. Trimming shortened V by 4 bases and J by 8 bases, and 19 bases separated the two germline ends.